This T cell receptor beta chain was identified during a study of cytomegalovirus exposure and HLA in healthy donors. PCR primers comprised 60 Vbeta and 13 Jbeta primers. Only in-frame clones appear in the TCRdb table, and some are missing; sequencing was by immunoSEQ multiplex PCR. The sample includes roughly 110,000 clones, 60% to 80% of them seen just once. Donors in the study were healthy people who gave bone marrow. Note on this clone: The antigen remains undetermined.

The study, taken as a whole, reports: CMV antigen specificity of a few CMV-associated chains was confirmed in vitro. Listed as cytomegalovirus-associated were 150 or so TCR beta chains. Later genetic work tied a missense DCLRE1C variant to beta-chain V and J trimming.

The CDR3 sequence is 15 residues long. The V end was cut by 4 bases, the J end by 0 bases, with 11 bases between. The germline V gene encodes CDR1 SGHRS and CDR2 YFSETQ. This sequence joins TRBV5-1 and TRBJ1-3; unclear D gene. The specimen sequenced was PBMCs. The sequence was obtained from a young man in good health and CMV-seropositive. The CDR3 coding sequence is TGCGCCAGCAGCCTCCACTTTTCCTCTGGAAACACCATATATTTT. Residues: CASSLHFSSGNTIYF.